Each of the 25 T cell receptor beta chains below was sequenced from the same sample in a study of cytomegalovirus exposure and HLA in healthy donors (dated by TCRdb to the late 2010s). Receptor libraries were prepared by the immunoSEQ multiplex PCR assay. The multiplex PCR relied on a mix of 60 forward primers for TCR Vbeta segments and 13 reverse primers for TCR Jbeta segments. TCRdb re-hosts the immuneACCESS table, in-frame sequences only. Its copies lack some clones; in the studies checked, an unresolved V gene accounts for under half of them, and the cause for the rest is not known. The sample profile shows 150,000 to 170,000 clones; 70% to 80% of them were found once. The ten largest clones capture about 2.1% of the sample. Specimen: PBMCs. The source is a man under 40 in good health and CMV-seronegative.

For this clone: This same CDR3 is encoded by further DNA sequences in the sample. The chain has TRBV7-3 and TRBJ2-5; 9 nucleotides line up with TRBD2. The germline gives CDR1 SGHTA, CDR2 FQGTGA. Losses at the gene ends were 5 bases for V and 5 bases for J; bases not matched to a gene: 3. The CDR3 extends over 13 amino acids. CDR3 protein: CASSPSGAETQYF. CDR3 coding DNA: TGTGCCAGCAGCCCTAGCGGGGCGGAGACCCAGTACTTC.

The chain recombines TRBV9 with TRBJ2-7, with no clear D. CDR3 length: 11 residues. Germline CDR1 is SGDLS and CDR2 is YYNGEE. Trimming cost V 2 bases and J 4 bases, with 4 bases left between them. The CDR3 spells CASSVGYEQYF. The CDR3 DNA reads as TGTGCCAGCAGCGTCGGGTACGAGCAGTACTTC.

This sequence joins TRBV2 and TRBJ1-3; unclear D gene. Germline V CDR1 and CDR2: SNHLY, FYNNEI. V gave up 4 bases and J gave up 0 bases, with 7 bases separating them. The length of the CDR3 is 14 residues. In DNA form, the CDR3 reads TGTGCCAGCAGTGTCCGGAGCTCTGGAAACACCATATATTTT. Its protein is CASSVRSSGNTIYF.

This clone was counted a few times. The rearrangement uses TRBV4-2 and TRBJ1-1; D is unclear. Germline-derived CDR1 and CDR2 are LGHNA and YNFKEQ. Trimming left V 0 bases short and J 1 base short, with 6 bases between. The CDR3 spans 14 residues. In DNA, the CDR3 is TGTGCCAGCAGCCAAGATCGGGAGAACACTGAAGCTTTCTTT. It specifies CASSQDRENTEAFF.

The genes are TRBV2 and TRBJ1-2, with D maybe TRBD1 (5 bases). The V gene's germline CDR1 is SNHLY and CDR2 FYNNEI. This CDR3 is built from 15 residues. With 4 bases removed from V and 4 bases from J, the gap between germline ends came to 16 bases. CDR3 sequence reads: CASSGGQGLSYGYTF. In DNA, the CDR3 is TGTGCCAGCAGTGGTGGGCAGGGACTTAGCTATGGCTACACCTTC.

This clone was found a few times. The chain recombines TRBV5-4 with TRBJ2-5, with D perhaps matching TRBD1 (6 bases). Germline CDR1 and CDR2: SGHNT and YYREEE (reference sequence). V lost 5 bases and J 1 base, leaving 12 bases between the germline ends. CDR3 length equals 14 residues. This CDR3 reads CASRYWDIQETQYF. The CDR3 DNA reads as TGTGCCAGCAGGTACTGGGACATCCAAGAGACCCAGTACTTC.

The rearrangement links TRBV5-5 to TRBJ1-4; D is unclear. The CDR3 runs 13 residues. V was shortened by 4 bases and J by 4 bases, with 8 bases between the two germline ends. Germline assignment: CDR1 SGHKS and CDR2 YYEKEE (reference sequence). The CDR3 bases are TGTGCCAGCAGCCTAGGGAGTAATGAAAAACTGTTTTTT. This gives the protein CASSLGSNEKLFF.

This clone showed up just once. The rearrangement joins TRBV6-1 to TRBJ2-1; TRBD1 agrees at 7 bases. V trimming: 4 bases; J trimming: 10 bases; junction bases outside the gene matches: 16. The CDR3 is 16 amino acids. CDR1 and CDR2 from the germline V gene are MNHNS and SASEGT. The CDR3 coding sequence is TGTGCCAGCAGTGCCCCCTGGACAGGTAACAGACGCGAGCAGTTCTTC. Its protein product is CASSAPWTGNRREQFF.

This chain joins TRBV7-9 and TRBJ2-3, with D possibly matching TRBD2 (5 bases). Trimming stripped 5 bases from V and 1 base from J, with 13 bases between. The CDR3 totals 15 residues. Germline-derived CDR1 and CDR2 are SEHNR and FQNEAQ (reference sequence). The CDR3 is CASSPALDRTDTQYF. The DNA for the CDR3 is TGTGCCAGCAGCCCGGCACTAGACCGCACAGATACGCAGTATTTT.

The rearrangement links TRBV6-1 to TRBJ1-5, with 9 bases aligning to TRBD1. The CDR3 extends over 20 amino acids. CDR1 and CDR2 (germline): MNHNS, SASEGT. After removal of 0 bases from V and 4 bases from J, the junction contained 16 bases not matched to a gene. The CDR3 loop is CASSEAPRGQGPTFNQPQHF. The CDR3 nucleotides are TGTGCCAGCAGTGAAGCGCCCCGGGGACAGGGCCCGACTTTTAATCAGCCCCAGCATTTT.

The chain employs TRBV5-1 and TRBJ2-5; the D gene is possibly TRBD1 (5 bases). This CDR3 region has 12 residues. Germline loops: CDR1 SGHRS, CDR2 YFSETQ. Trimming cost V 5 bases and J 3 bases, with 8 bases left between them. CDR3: CASREGEETQYF. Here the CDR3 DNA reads TGCGCCAGCAGAGAAGGGGAAGAGACCCAGTACTTC. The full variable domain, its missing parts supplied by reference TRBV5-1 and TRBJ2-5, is KAGVTQTPRYLIKTRGQQVTLSCSPISGHRSVSWYQQTPGQGLQFLFEYFSETQRNKGNFPGRFSGRQFSNSRSEMNVSTLELGDSALYLCASREGEETQYFGPGTRLLVL.

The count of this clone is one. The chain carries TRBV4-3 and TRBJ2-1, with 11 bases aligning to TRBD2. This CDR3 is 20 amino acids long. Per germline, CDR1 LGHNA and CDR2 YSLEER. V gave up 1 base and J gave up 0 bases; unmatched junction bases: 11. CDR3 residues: CASSQAVPGLAVRSYNEQFF. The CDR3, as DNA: TGCGCCAGCAGCCAAGCTGTCCCGGGACTAGCGGTTCGCTCCTACAATGAGCAGTTCTTC.

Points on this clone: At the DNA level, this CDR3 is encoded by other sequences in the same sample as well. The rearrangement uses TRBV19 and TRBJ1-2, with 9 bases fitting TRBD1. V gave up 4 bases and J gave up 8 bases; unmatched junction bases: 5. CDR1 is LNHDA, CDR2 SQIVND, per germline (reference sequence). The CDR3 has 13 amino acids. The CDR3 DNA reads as TGTGCCAGTAGTACGGGACAGGGTTCGGGCTACACCTTC. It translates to CASSTGQGSGYTF.

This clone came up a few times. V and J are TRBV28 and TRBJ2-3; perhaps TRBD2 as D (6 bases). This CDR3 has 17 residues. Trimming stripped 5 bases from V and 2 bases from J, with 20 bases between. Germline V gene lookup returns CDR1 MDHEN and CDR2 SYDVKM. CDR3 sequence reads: CASSLLSGRTTTDTQYF. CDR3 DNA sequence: TGTGCCAGCAGTCTTCTTAGCGGAAGAACTACCACAGATACGCAGTATTTT.

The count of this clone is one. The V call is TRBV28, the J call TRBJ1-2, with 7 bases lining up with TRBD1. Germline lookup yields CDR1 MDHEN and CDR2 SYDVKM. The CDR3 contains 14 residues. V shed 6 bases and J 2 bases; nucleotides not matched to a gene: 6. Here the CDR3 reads CASSGQEKNYGYTF. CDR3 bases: TGTGCCAGCAGCGGACAGGAGAAGAACTATGGCTACACCTTC.

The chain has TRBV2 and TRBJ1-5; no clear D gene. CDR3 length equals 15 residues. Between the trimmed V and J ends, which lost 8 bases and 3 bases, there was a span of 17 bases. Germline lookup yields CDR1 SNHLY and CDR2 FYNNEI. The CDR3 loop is CASRQNQAPNQPQHF. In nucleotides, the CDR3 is TGTGCCAGCCGACAAAACCAGGCCCCCAATCAGCCCCAGCATTTT.

CDR3 in amino acids: CASSGRDRVYNEQFF. CDR3 DNA sequence: TGTGCCAGCAGTGGCCGGGACAGAGTCTACAATGAGCAGTTCTTC. The genes are TRBV28 and TRBJ2-1, with TRBD1 matching over 7 bases. There are 15 residues in the CDR3. After removal of 5 bases from V and 3 bases from J, the junction contained 7 bases not matched to a gene. CDR1 is MDHEN, CDR2 SYDVKM, per germline.

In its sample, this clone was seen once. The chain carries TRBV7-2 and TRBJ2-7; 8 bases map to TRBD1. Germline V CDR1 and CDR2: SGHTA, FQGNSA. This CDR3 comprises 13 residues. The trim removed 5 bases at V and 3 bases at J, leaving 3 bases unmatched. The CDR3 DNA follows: TGTGCCAGCAGCCGAGGACAGGGCTACGAGCAGTACTTC. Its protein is CASSRGQGYEQYF.

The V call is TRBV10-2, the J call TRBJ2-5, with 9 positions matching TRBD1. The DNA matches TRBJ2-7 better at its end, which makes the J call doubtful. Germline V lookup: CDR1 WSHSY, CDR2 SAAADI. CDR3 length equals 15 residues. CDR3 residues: CASSDLGTGNYEQYF. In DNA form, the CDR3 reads TGCGCCAGCAGTGATCTCGGGACAGGGAATTACGAGCAGTACTTC.

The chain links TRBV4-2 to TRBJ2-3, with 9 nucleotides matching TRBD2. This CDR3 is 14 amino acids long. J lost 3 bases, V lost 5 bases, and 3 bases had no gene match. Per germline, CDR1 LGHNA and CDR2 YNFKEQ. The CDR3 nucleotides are TGTGCCAGCAGCTCGACTAGCGGAACAGATACGCAGTATTTT. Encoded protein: CASSSTSGTDTQYF.

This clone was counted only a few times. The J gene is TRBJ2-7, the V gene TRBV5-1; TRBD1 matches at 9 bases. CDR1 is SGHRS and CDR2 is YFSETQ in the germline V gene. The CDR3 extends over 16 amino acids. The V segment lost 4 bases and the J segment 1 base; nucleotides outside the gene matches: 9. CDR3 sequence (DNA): TGCGCCAGCAGCCCTTTGGGACAGGGTTGGTCCTACGAGCAGTACTTC. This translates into CASSPLGQGWSYEQYF.

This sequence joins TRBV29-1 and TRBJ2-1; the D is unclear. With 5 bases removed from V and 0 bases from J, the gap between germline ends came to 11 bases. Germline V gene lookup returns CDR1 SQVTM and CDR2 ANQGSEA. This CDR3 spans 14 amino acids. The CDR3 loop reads CSVLHPSSYNEQFF. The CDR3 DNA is TGCAGCGTTCTCCACCCGAGCTCCTACAATGAGCAGTTCTTC.

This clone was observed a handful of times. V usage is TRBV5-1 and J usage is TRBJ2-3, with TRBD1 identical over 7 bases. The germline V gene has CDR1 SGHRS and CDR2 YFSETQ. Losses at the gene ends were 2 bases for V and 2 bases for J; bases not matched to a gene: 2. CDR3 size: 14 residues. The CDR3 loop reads CASSLGQDTDTQYF. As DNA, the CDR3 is TGCGCCAGCAGCTTAGGACAGGACACAGATACGCAGTATTTT.

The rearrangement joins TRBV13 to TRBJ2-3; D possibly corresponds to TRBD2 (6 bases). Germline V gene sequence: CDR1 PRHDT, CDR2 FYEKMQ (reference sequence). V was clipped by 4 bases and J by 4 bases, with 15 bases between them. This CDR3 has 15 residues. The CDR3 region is CASSSPWGDSDTQYF. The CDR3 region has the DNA TGTGCCAGCAGCTCCCCTTGGGGGGACTCAGATACGCAGTATTTT.

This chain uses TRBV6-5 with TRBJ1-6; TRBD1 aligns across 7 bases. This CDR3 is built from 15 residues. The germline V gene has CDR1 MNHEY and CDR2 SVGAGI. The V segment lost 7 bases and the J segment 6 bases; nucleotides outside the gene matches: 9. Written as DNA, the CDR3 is TGTGCCAGCAACCCGACAGGGTTGGGTAATTCACCCCTCCACTTT. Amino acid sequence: CASNPTGLGNSPLHF.